These T cell receptor beta chains were read from a single sample in a study of CD8 T cells in Susac syndrome. One entry per CDR3 protein, called by TCRdb with MiXCR from the immunoSEQ multiplex PCR reads. The sample lists roughly 400,000 distinct CDR3 sequences; 85% to 90% were seen once. Source material: CD8+ T cells from PBMCs. The receptors were sampled from a human donor with multiple sclerosis. The CDR3 runs from the conserved cysteine through the conserved F or W. The order of the fields is CDR3 DNA, CDR3 protein, V gene, CDR3 length, clone size, D gene, J gene. The D gene is left open where the match is weak. The listing skips clone size in some rows; elsewhere it reads once, few, many or a size class.

cdr3_nt: TGTGCCAGCAGTGAAATAACCAGGGACAACTCTGGAAACACCATATATTTT
cdr3_aa: CASSEITRDNSGNTIYF
v_call: TRBV2
cdr3_length: 17
clone_size: -
d_call: -
j_call: TRBJ1-3

cdr3_nt: TGTGCCAGCAGCTTATCATCCGAGGCTAGCGGGAGTAGGCTAAATGAGCAGTTCTTC
cdr3_aa: CASSLSSEASGSRLNEQFF
v_call: TRBV11-1
cdr3_length: 19
clone_size: -
d_call: TRBD2
j_call: TRBJ2-1

cdr3_nt: TGTGCCAGCAGCCAAGATAGGCAGGGTGGAACTGAAGCTTTCTTT
cdr3_aa: CASSQDRQGGTEAFF
v_call: TRBV3-1
cdr3_length: 15
clone_size: -
d_call: -
j_call: TRBJ1-1

cdr3_nt: TGTGCCAGCACCCCAGGGGACAATATCTATGAGCAGTTCTTC
cdr3_aa: CASTPGDNIYEQFF
v_call: TRBV28
cdr3_length: 14
clone_size: -
d_call: -
j_call: TRBJ2-1

cdr3_nt: TGTGCCAGCAGCTTGGAAGCGGAGAACACTGAAGCTTTCTTT
cdr3_aa: CASSLEAENTEAFF
v_call: TRBV5-4
cdr3_length: 14
clone_size: few
d_call: -
j_call: TRBJ1-1

cdr3_nt: TGTGCCAGCAGCTTAGGGGTTTTGGGCAATCAGCCCCAGCATTTT
cdr3_aa: CASSLGVLGNQPQHF
v_call: TRBV7-6
cdr3_length: 15
clone_size: -
d_call: -
j_call: TRBJ1-5

cdr3_nt: TGTGCCAGCAGCTTAGTGTCGACAGGGGGCTCCTACAATGAGCAGTTCTTC
cdr3_aa: CASSLVSTGGSYNEQFF
v_call: TRBV7-6
cdr3_length: 17
clone_size: -
d_call: TRBD1
j_call: TRBJ2-1

cdr3_nt: TGTGCCAGTAGGGGGTCAGGGGAACACGAGCAGTACTTC
cdr3_aa: CASRGSGEHEQYF
v_call: TRBV19
cdr3_length: 13
clone_size: -
d_call: -
j_call: TRBJ2-7

cdr3_nt: TGCAGTGCTAGAGATCAAGGAGGAAACACCATATATTTT
cdr3_aa: CSARDQGGNTIYF
v_call: TRBV20-1
cdr3_length: 13
clone_size: -
d_call: -
j_call: TRBJ1-3

cdr3_nt: TGCGCCAGCAGCCACAGGGGGCCAGGTGAGCAGTTCTTC
cdr3_aa: CASSHRGPGEQFF
v_call: TRBV4-1
cdr3_length: 13
clone_size: -
d_call: TRBD1
j_call: TRBJ2-1

cdr3_nt: TGTGCCAGCTTGGCAGGATCCTACGAGCAGTACTTC
cdr3_aa: CASLAGSYEQYF
v_call: TRBV2
cdr3_length: 12
clone_size: -
d_call: -
j_call: TRBJ2-7

cdr3_nt: TGTGCCAGCAGCTCGACCCGGACAGATAGCACAGATACGCAGTATTTT
cdr3_aa: CASSSTRTDSTDTQYF
v_call: TRBV9
cdr3_length: 16
clone_size: -
d_call: -
j_call: TRBJ2-3

cdr3_nt: TGCAGCGTTGATCCCAGCGGCTATGGCTACACCTTC
cdr3_aa: CSVDPSGYGYTF
v_call: TRBV29-1
cdr3_length: 12
clone_size: -
d_call: -
j_call: TRBJ1-2

cdr3_nt: TGTGCCAGCAGCTTCGGGACCGGGACAGGGTATGGGACCTACGAGCAGTACTTC
cdr3_aa: CASSFGTGTGYGTYEQYF
v_call: TRBV5-6
cdr3_length: 18
clone_size: -
d_call: TRBD1
j_call: TRBJ2-7

cdr3_nt: TGTGCCTGGAGACAACTAGCGGGAGAGCAGTATTTT
cdr3_aa: CAWRQLAGEQYF
v_call: TRBV2
cdr3_length: 12
clone_size: -
d_call: TRBD2
j_call: TRBJ2-3

cdr3_nt: TGTGCCAGCAGCTTAGGAGGTGTAGGACAGGGTATATACGAGCAGTACTTC
cdr3_aa: CASSLGGVGQGIYEQYF
v_call: TRBV11-2
cdr3_length: 17
clone_size: -
d_call: TRBD1
j_call: TRBJ2-7

cdr3_nt: TGTGCCAGTAGTATGGGGGACGGGGTGCAGTTCTTC
cdr3_aa: CASSMGDGVQFF
v_call: TRBV19
cdr3_length: 12
clone_size: -
d_call: -
j_call: TRBJ2-1

cdr3_nt: TGCGCCAGCAGCCAAATCGGAGGTTTTCCCTACGAGCAGTACTTC
cdr3_aa: CASSQIGGFPYEQYF
v_call: TRBV4-1
cdr3_length: 15
clone_size: -
d_call: -
j_call: TRBJ2-7

cdr3_nt: TGTGCCAGCAGCCTAGCTTGGGGGGCCGTCTCCTACGAGCAGTACTTC
cdr3_aa: CASSLAWGAVSYEQYF
v_call: TRBV3-1
cdr3_length: 16
clone_size: -
d_call: -
j_call: TRBJ2-7

cdr3_nt: TGTGCCAGTAGTATTCAGGGTTGGACCGAGCAGTACTTC
cdr3_aa: CASSIQGWTEQYF
v_call: TRBV19
cdr3_length: 13
clone_size: -
d_call: -
j_call: TRBJ2-7

cdr3_nt: TGTGCCAGCAGCTTCACCGCCTCGATCCCTAATCAGCCCCAGCATTTT
cdr3_aa: CASSFTASIPNQPQHF
v_call: TRBV5-6
cdr3_length: 16
clone_size: -
d_call: -
j_call: TRBJ1-5

cdr3_nt: TGTGCCAGCAGCCCTAGCGGGAGGTACAATGAGCAGTTCTTC
cdr3_aa: CASSPSGRYNEQFF
v_call: TRBV5-6
cdr3_length: 14
clone_size: -
d_call: TRBD2
j_call: TRBJ2-1

cdr3_nt: TGTGCCAGCAGCTTGGCCTGGGAGGAGACCCAGTACTTC
cdr3_aa: CASSLAWEETQYF
v_call: TRBV5-4
cdr3_length: 13
clone_size: -
d_call: -
j_call: TRBJ2-5

cdr3_nt: TGTGCCAGCAGCTTGGTTGGGGCGGTGACTGAAGCTTTCTTT
cdr3_aa: CASSLVGAVTEAFF
v_call: TRBV5-6
cdr3_length: 14
clone_size: -
d_call: -
j_call: TRBJ1-1

cdr3_nt: TGTGCCAGCAGTGGGCTAGCGGGGCCCAACACCGGGGAGCTGTTTTTT
cdr3_aa: CASSGLAGPNTGELFF
v_call: TRBV6-1
cdr3_length: 16
clone_size: -
d_call: TRBD2
j_call: TRBJ2-2

cdr3_nt: TGTGCCAGTACCGTGTCCTCCTACAATGAGCAGTTCTTC
cdr3_aa: CASTVSSYNEQFF
v_call: TRBV19
cdr3_length: 13
clone_size: -
d_call: -
j_call: TRBJ2-1

cdr3_nt: TGTGCCAGCAGTCGTTGGGACAGCCCTTACAATGAGCAGTTCTTC
cdr3_aa: CASSRWDSPYNEQFF
v_call: TRBV9
cdr3_length: 15
clone_size: -
d_call: TRBD1
j_call: TRBJ2-1

cdr3_nt: TGTGCCAGCAGCTTGGAACAGGGATACAATGAGCAGTTCTTC
cdr3_aa: CASSLEQGYNEQFF
v_call: TRBV5-4
cdr3_length: 14
clone_size: few
d_call: -
j_call: TRBJ2-1

cdr3_nt: TGTGCCAGCAGCTTGGGTCGCGCCGCCGATACGCAGTATTTT
cdr3_aa: CASSLGRAADTQYF
v_call: TRBV7-9
cdr3_length: 14
clone_size: -
d_call: -
j_call: TRBJ2-3

cdr3_nt: TGTGCCAGCAGTTTATCCGGACAGGGAAGTACCTACGAGCAGTACTTC
cdr3_aa: CASSLSGQGSTYEQYF
v_call: TRBV27
cdr3_length: 16
clone_size: -
d_call: TRBD1
j_call: TRBJ2-7

cdr3_nt: TGCAGTGCTAGCCAGACTAGCGGGAGTCCCTCGAACACCGGGGAGCTGTTTTTT
cdr3_aa: CSASQTSGSPSNTGELFF
v_call: TRBV20-1
cdr3_length: 18
clone_size: -
d_call: TRBD2
j_call: TRBJ2-2